The TCR beta chain described here comes from a study of response to subunit inactivated influenza vaccine. Overall study results and limits: Authors proposed each seasonal influenza vaccination draws in few new T cells.

Per the germline V gene, CDR1 is SGHTA and CDR2 is FQGNSA. V lost 1 base and J 0 bases, leaving 10 bases between the germline ends. This CDR3 comprises 16 residues. TCRdb called the RT-PCR reads again in MiXCR, with one record for every CDR3 protein. The sample holds about 300,000 distinct CDR3 sequences; 21% are singletons and the top ten take about a tenth. About this clonotype itself: No antigen is known for it.

The clonotype originates from a man aged 50-75 years who received an inactivated influenza vaccine. Specimen: PBMCs from blood, collected 21 months after vaccination. The chain recombines TRBV7-2 with TRBJ1-3; D gene unclear. In nucleotides, the CDR3 is TGTGCCAGCAGCTTAGTCCCACAGTCCTCTGGAAACACCATATATTTT. Translation gives CASSLVPQSSGNTIYF.